This T cell receptor beta chain appears in the sequencing data of a study of T cell repertoires in cytomegalovirus infection. Study-wide background: From public TCR beta signatures came an indication of both CMV infection and matching HLA type. Study-wide results and caveats: HLA-C-restricted CMV clonotypes gave the most frequent clonotype in two of eight donors. Individuals carrying CMV plus the relevant HLA were identified by cumulative frequency of public TCR beta families.

In germline, CDR1 is SSHAT, CDR2 FNYEAQ (reference sequence). This CDR3 comprises 13 residues. This clonotype was seen many times. The antigen remains undetermined. One end of the junction does not line up with germline, which may come from a read error. Each CDR3 protein is one row after TCRdb ran MiXCR on the reads. Of 55,000 to 85,000 distinct CDR3 sequences listed, 4% are singletons. The chain links TRBV7-7 to TRBJ2-7; D is perhaps TRBD1 (5 bases). The receptor comes from a human donor in good health (CMV status not recorded). Some clones in this sample may be carry-over from other donors' samples. The sequencing input was PBMCs. CDR3 amino acids: CASSPGAGYEQYF. The DNA of the CDR3 is TGTGCTAGCAGCCCCGGAGCAGGGTACGAGCAGTACTTC.